This T cell receptor (beta chain) is from a study of blood T cells in healthy people across ages. Germline lookup yields CDR1 SGHTA and CDR2 FQGNSA. The CDR3 sequence is 15 residues long. J was trimmed by 7 bases and V by 3 bases; bases with no gene match: 8. PCR was performed a second time for 7 to 11 cycles using a sample-barcoded 5' primer and a J-beta primer mix. TCRdb re-called the 5' RACE reads through MiXCR, storing one row per CDR3 protein. The sample records hundreds of thousands of distinct CDR3 sequences, more than 55% being singletons. Study-wide results and limits: Whereas aged donors had fewer naive CD4+ cells, long-lived donors had more of them and higher diversity.

The study drew donors from healthy Caucasian individuals in Russia aged 6 to 90. This clonotype was seen a single time. Its target is unknown. The sample taken for sequencing was blood. J is TRBJ1-5 and V is TRBV7-2; 8 nucleotides align to TRBD1. The sequence came from a man aged 40-49 years in good health. The CDR3 reads CASSLSGGTGQPQHF. CDR3 DNA: TGTGCCAGCAGCTTGTCAGGGGGCACAGGCCAGCCCCAGCATTTT. Supplemented by reference TRBV7-2 and TRBJ1-5, the full variable domain reads GAGVSQSPSNKVTEKGKDVELRCDPISGHTALYWYRQSLGQGLEFLIYFQGNSAPDKSGLPSDRFSAERTGGSVSTLTIQRTQQEDSAVYLCASSLSGGTGQPQHFGDGTRLSIL.